This T cell receptor beta chain comes out of a study of T-cell memory formation after mild COVID-19. V lost 5 bases to trimming and J lost 4 bases; unmatched junction nucleotides: 6. The CDR3 totals 17 residues. Germline assignment: CDR1 SGHAT and CDR2 FQNNGV. There are many counts of this clonotype. From the 5' RACE reads, TCRdb called clonotypes with MiXCR, one entry per CDR3 protein. The sample yields some 31,000 distinct CDR3 sequences, approximately 12% seen once. The sample consisted of PBMCs or a T cell subset sorted from them (not recorded which). V usage is TRBV11-2 and J usage is TRBJ2-1; 15 nucleotides line up with TRBD2. The origin of this receptor is an adult woman who had mild COVID-19 (a few samples of this study predate the infection). Cell type and time point are not known. CDR3 DNA sequence: TGTGCCAGCAGCCCGGGGACTAGCGGGGGGCTATACAATGAGCAGTTCTTC. It specifies CASSPGTSGGLYNEQFF.